This T cell receptor beta chain was captured in a study of cytomegalovirus exposure and HLA in healthy donors. This CDR3 spans 16 amino acids. J gave up 0 bases and V 11 bases, and 12 bases lay outside the gene matches. Germline V gene sequence: CDR1 MDHEN, CDR2 SYDVKM. The assay was immunoSEQ multiplex PCR, and TCRdb's table has in-frame clones only and misses some. The sample has 200,000 or so clones; approximately 86% are singletons. The V gene is TRBV28, the J gene TRBJ1-5; 8 bases agree with TRBD1. Sequencing was done on a sample of PBMCs. This TCR came from a woman in her late teens or twenties in good health and CMV-seronegative. CDR3 in amino acids: CAEYGQGVYSNQPQHF. The CDR3 DNA reads as TGTGCCGAGTATGGACAGGGAGTTTATAGCAATCAGCCCCAGCATTTT.